Listed below are T cell receptor beta chains from one sample, sequenced in a study of OX40 agonist ivuxolimab in advanced cancers. Produced via immunoSEQ multiplex PCR; TCRdb's table is partial and in-frame only. The sample yields some 85,000 clones, approximately 91% seen once. This material consisted of CD4+ or CD8+ T cells sorted from blood, taken in a trial of the OX40 agonist ivuxolimab. Receptor source: an adult with an advanced solid tumor such as melanoma, head and neck, liver or kidney cancer. Both conserved end residues are part of each CDR3. Each record gives: D gene, V gene, J gene, clone size, CDR3 DNA, CDR3 protein. A D gene is named only where the DNA matches it firmly. Size tells how often a clone was seen (once, few, many) or the class of an expanded clone, and some rows leave it out.

>TRBD1|TRBV30|TRBJ2-1|.
TGTGCCTGGAGTGACAGGGGGATCAACAATGAGCAGTTCTTC
CAWSDRGINNEQFF
>TRBD1|TRBV18|TRBJ1-1|.
TGTGCCGCCGGGACAGGGGTGGGAGGCACTGAAGCTTTCTTT
CAAGTGVGGTEAFF
>.|TRBV6-5|TRBJ1-2|.
TGTGCCAGCAGGGCAGGGGAAATCTATGGCTACACCTTC
CASRAGEIYGYTF
>TRBD1|TRBV29-1|TRBJ1-2|once
TGCAGCGTTCCTACCCCGGGACAGCTATATGGCTACACCTTC
CSVPTPGQLYGYTF
>.|TRBV5-1|TRBJ2-2|.
TGCGCCAGCAGCTTGTGGGGGGCGACCGGGGAGCTGTTTTTT
CASSLWGATGELFF
>.|TRBV2|TRBJ1-4|once
TGTGCCACCGTTGGTACCACCTTTGAAAAACTGTTTTTT
CATVGTTFEKLFF
>.|TRBV10-1|TRBJ1-3|.
TGCGCCAGCAGTACCAGTAACGGAAACACCATATATTTT
CASSTSNGNTIYF
>.|TRBV4-3|TRBJ2-7|.
TGCGCCAGCAGCCAAGATTTTGGGGGGCTCGACGAGCAGTACTTC
CASSQDFGGLDEQYF
>TRBD2|TRBV5-6|TRBJ2-1|.
TGTGCCAGCAGCTTGGGGCCTAGCGGGAGGGCGGGTGAGCAGTTCTTC
CASSLGPSGRAGEQFF
>.|TRBV7-2|TRBJ2-7|.
TGTGCCAGCAGCTCACCGGGTGCAACAGTGCAGTACTTC
CASSSPGATVQYF
>.|TRBV27|TRBJ2-7|.
TGTGCCAGCAAGTATCGGGGCAACTCCTACGAGCAGTACTTC
CASKYRGNSYEQYF
>TRBD1|TRBV7-2|TRBJ1-1|.
TGTGCCAGCAGCCCTAACAGGGGGCAATACACTGAAGCTTTCTTT
CASSPNRGQYTEAFF
>.|TRBV12-5|TRBJ2-7|once
TGTGCTAGTGGTTTGGTAGTTGGAGGTTTACACGAGCAGTACTTC
CASGLVVGGLHEQYF
>TRBD1|TRBV29-1|TRBJ1-5|.
TGCAGCGTTGGGGTGGGACAGGGGTTCAATCAGCCCCAGCATTTT
CSVGVGQGFNQPQHF
>.|TRBV18|TRBJ2-1|.
TGTGCCAGCTCACCCGGGACCAATGAGCAGTTCTTC
CASSPGTNEQFF
>.|TRBV30|TRBJ1-3|.
TGTGCCTGGAGAAGGGGTACGAGTGGAAACACCATATATTTT
CAWRRGTSGNTIYF
>.|TRBV19|TRBJ1-1|.
TGTGCCAGTAGTATCCCCACGGGGTTCACTGAAGCTTTCTTT
CASSIPTGFTEAFF
>.|TRBV2|TRBJ1-2|.
TGTGCCAGCAGCAAGGGCAGCGGGCCTAACTATGGCTACACCTTC
CASSKGSGPNYGYTF
>.|TRBV6-5|TRBJ1-1|.
TGTGCCAGCAGTTACGCTACCGGGACGAGGAACACTGAAGCTTTCTTT
CASSYATGTRNTEAFF
>.|TRBV19|TRBJ1-5|.
TGTGCCAGTAGTAGAGAGGGGCCCCAGCATTTT
CASSREGPQHF
>.|TRBV6-5|TRBJ1-6|.
TGTGCCAGTCGGGCCGAGACGGTGCTTTCACCCCTCCACTTT
CASRAETVLSPLHF
>TRBD1|TRBV19|TRBJ1-2|.
TGTGCCAGTAGTAGGACAGGGGGCGGTGGCTACACCTTC
CASSRTGGGGYTF
>.|TRBV15|TRBJ1-3|once
TGTGCCACCAGCAGAGATAGGAACACCATATATTTT
CATSRDRNTIYF
>TRBD1|TRBV5-1|TRBJ1-2|.
TGCGCCAGCAGGAAGACCGGGACAGGGGACATCATCCAATATGGCTACACCTTC
CASRKTGTGDIIQYGYTF
>TRBD2|TRBV4-1|TRBJ2-7|once
TGCGCCAGCAGCCAGGAAGCGGGAGAGTACTACGAGCAGTACTTC
CASSQEAGEYYEQYF
>.|TRBV19|TRBJ2-6|.
TGTGCCAGTAGAGCAGGGGACAAATCTTTCTCTGGGGCCAACGTCCTGACTTTC
CASRAGDKSFSGANVLTF
>TRBD1|TRBV18|TRBJ1-2|.
TGTGCCAGCTCAATTACAGGGGGCGGCTATGGCTACACCTTC
CASSITGGGYGYTF
>.|TRBV9|TRBJ2-1|.
TGTGCCAGCACCCCTTTTCTAGACGACAATGAGCAGTTCTTC
CASTPFLDDNEQFF
>.|TRBV7-2|TRBJ1-5|.
TGTGCCAGCAGCTTAAACGACTTCAGCAATCAGCCCCAGCATTTT
CASSLNDFSNQPQHF
>.|TRBV5-4|TRBJ1-1|.
TGTGCCAGCAGCTTTCGGGGGGGTAACACTGAAGCTTTCTTT
CASSFRGGNTEAFF